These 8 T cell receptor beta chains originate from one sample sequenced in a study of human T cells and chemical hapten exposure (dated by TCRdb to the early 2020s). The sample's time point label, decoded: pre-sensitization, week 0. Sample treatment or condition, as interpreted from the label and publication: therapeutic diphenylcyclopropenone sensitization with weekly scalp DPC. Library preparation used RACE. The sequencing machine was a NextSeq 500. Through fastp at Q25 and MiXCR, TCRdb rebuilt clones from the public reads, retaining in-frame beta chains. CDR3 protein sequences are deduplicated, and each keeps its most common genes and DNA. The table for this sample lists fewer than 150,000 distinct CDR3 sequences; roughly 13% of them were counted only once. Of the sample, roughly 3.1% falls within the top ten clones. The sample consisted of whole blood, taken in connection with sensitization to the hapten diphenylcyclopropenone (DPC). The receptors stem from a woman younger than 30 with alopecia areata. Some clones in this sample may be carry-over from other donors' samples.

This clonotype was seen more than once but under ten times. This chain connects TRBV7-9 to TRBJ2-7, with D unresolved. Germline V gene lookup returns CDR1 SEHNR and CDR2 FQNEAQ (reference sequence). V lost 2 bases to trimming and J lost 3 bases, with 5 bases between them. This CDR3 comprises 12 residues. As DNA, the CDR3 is TGTGCCAGCAGCTTACTCGACTACGAGCAGTACTTC. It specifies CASSLLDYEQYF.

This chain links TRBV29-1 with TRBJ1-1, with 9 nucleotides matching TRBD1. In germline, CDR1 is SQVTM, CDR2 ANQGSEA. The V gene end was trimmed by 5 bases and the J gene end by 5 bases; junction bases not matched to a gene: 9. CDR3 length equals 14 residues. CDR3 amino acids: CSVRRQGVTTEAFF. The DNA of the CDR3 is TGCAGCGTTCGACGACAGGGGGTAACGACTGAAGCTTTCTTT. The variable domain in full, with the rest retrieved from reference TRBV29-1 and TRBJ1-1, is SAVISQKPSRDICQRGTSLTIQCQVDSQVTMMFWYRQQPGQSLTLIATANQGSEATYESGFVIDKFPISRPNLTFSTLTVSNMSPEDSSIYLCSVRRQGVTTEAFFGQGTRLTVV.

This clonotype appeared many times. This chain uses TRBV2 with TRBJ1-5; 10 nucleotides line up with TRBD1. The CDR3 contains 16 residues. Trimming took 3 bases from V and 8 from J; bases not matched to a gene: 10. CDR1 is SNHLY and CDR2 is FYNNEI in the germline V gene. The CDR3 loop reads CASSDGDRGPLEPQHF. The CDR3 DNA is TGTGCCAGCAGTGATGGGGACAGGGGCCCTTTAGAGCCCCAGCATTTT.

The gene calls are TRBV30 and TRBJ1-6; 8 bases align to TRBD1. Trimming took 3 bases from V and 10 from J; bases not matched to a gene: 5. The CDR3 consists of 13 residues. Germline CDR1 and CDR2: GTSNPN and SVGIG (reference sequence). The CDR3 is CAWRTGVGSPLHF. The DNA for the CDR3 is TGTGCCTGGAGGACAGGGGTCGGCTCACCCCTCCACTTT.

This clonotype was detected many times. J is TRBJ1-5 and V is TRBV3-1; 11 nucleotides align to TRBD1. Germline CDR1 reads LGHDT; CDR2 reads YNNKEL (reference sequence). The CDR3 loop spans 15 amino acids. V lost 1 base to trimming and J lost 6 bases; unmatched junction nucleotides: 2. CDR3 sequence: CASSQGGQGGQPQHF. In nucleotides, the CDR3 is TGTGCCAGCAGCCAAGGGGGACAGGGGGGTCAGCCCCAGCATTTT.

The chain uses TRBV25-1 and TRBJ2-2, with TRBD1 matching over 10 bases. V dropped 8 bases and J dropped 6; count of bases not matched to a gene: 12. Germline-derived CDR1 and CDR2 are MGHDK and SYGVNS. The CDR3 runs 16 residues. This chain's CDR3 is CASVIGDRGQAGELFF. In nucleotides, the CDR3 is TGTGCCAGCGTAATCGGCGACAGGGGGCAGGCCGGGGAGCTGTTTTTT.

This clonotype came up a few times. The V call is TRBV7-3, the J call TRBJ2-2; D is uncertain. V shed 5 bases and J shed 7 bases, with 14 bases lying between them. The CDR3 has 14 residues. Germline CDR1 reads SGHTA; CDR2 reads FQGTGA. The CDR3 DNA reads TGTGCCAGCAGCCCCATGGCTGAGAGCGGGGAGCTGTTTTTT. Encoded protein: CASSPMAESGELFF.

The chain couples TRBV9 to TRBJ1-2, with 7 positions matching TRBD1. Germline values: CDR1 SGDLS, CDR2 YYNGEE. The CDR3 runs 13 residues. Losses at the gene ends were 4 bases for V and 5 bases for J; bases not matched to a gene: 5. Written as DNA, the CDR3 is TGTGCCAGCAGCTTGACAGGGCTATATGGCTACACCTTC. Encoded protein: CASSLTGLYGYTF.